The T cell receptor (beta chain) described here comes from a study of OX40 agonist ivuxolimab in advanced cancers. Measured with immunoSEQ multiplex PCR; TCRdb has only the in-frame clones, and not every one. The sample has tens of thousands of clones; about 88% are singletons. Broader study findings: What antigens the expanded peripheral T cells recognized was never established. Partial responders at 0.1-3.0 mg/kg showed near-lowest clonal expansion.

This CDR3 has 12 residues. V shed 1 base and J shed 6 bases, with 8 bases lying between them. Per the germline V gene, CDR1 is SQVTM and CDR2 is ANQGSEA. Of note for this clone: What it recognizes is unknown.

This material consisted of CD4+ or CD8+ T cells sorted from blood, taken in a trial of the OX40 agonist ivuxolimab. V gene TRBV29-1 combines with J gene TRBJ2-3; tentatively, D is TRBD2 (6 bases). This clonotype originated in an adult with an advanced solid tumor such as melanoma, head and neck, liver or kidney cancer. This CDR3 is CSVEAGGDTQYF. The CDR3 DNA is TGCAGCGTTGAAGCTGGAGGGGATACGCAGTATTTT.